This T cell receptor (beta chain) was sequenced during a study of control samples from healthy donors and cancer patients. Sequencing used immunoSEQ multiplex PCR; TCRdb keeps in-frame clones, though not all of them. The sample consists of some 150,000 clones, about 89% of them appearing once. Per the germline V gene, CDR1 is LNHDA and CDR2 is SQIVND (reference sequence). V gave up 5 bases and J gave up 4 bases; unmatched junction bases: 12. The CDR3 consists of 16 residues. The clonotype originates from a man between 18 and 35 years old in good health. Sequencing was done on a sample of blood. The V gene is TRBV19, the J gene TRBJ1-2; 8 bases line up with TRBD1. The chain's CDR3 is CASSSTTGESLYGYTF. The CDR3 nucleotides are TGTGCCAGTAGTTCGACGACAGGGGAGTCGCTCTATGGCTACACCTTC.